The rows below give T cell receptor beta chains drawn from one sample of a study of cytomegalovirus exposure and HLA in healthy donors. TCRdb keeps only in-frame clones here, not all; method: immunoSEQ multiplex PCR. Seen here are fewer than 250,000 clones, roughly 82% observed once, and the top ten hold approximately 5.7%. The specimen was PBMCs. The source is a man aged 40-49 years in good health and CMV-seropositive. Each CDR3 is given with its conserved first and last residue. The order of the fields is D gene, clone size, J gene, V gene, CDR3 protein, CDR3 DNA. D genes are given only for firm matches. Some rows mark clone size as missing; the rest say once, few, many or name a class of expanded clone.

TRBD2 few TRBJ2-2 TRBV14 CASSQEALAGAIVDGLFF TGTGCCAGCAGCCAAGAGGCGCTAGCGGGAGCCATTGTGGATGGGCTGTTTTTT
TRBD2 - TRBJ2-3 TRBV30 CASWTSVSTDTQYF TGTGCCTCCTGGACTAGCGTTAGCACAGATACGCAGTATTTT
- - TRBJ2-2 TRBV27 CASSSETSNTGELFF TGTGCCAGCAGTTCCGAGACATCGAACACCGGGGAGCTGTTTTTT
- - TRBJ2-2 TRBV5-1 CASTLEGAGELFF TGCGCCAGCACCTTGGAAGGGGCCGGGGAGCTGTTTTTT
TRBD2 - TRBJ2-3 TRBV6-5 CASSYRAGGDTQYF TGTGCCAGCAGTTACCGAGCGGGAGGAGATACGCAGTATTTT
- - TRBJ1-3 TRBV5-1 CASSMDGSSGNTIYF TGCGCCAGCAGCATGGACGGGAGCTCTGGAAACACCATATATTTT
TRBD2 - TRBJ2-5 TRBV4-1 CASSEASLAGVETQYF TGCGCCAGCAGCGAAGCGAGTCTAGCGGGAGTGGAGACCCAGTACTTC
TRBD2 - TRBJ2-2 TRBV10-2 CASRRGLRTSEGWELFF TGCGCCAGCAGACGCGGACTCCGGACTAGTGAAGGGTGGGAGCTGTTTTTT
TRBD2 - TRBJ2-3 TRBV5-1 CASSPGSGTRADTQYF TGCGCCAGCAGCCCCGGGAGTGGGACTAGAGCAGATACGCAGTATTTT
- - TRBJ1-5 TRBV5-1 CASSYSPGSNQPQHF TGCGCCAGCAGCTATAGCCCTGGAAGCAATCAGCCCCAGCATTTT
TRBD2 - TRBJ2-1 TRBV5-1 CASSFSSGRSRYNEQFF TGCGCCAGCAGCTTTTCTAGCGGGAGATCTAGATACAATGAGCAGTTCTTC
- once TRBJ1-5 TRBV19 CASNGDGDQPQHF TGTGCCAGTAATGGAGACGGGGATCAGCCCCAGCATTTT
- - TRBJ2-5 TRBV5-1 CASSLTEQLPETQYF TGCGCCAGCAGCTTGACAGAACAACTTCCAGAGACCCAGTACTTC
- - TRBJ1-1 TRBV9 CASSVADGGGVPEAFF TGTGCCAGCAGCGTAGCTGACGGCGGGGGGGTCCCTGAAGCTTTCTTT
- - TRBJ1-5 TRBV29-1 CSVLQGSNQPQHF TGCAGCGTCCTCCAGGGGAGCAATCAGCCCCAGCATTTT
- - TRBJ1-5 TRBV6-5 CASSYGPNQPQHF TGTGCCAGCAGTTACGGCCCTAATCAGCCCCAGCATTTT
- - TRBJ2-1 TRBV5-1 CASSGDSPETYNEQFF TGCGCCAGCAGCGGGGACTCGCCCGAAACCTACAATGAGCAGTTCTTC
TRBD1 - TRBJ1-2 TRBV14 CASSQLGQAYF TGTGCCAGCAGCCAGCTGGGACAGGCTTATTTC
- - TRBJ1-4 TRBV6-1 CASSTTRPTGEKLFF TGTGCCAGCAGCACCACAAGGCCCACGGGTGAAAAACTGTTTTTT
- - TRBJ2-1 TRBV5-6 CASSLVASGSLGVRFF -
- - TRBJ2-1 TRBV20-1 CSATLANEQFF TGCAGTGCTACTTTAGCCAATGAGCAGTTCTTC
- - TRBJ1-5 TRBV4-1 CASSQGAETYSNQPQHF TGCGCCAGCAGCCAAGGGGCAGAGACCTATAGCAATCAGCCCCAGCATTTT
- - TRBJ2-5 TRBV5-4 CASTRGGVGETQYF TGTGCCAGCACCCGAGGGGGAGTTGGGGAGACCCAGTACTTC
TRBD1 - TRBJ2-1 TRBV27 CASSLGGQGRDEQFF TGTGCCAGCAGTTTAGGGGGACAGGGGCGAGATGAGCAGTTCTTC
TRBD1 - TRBJ2-5 TRBV5-1 CASSQSRTGQETQYF TGCGCCAGCAGCCAATCCAGGACAGGCCAAGAGACCCAGTACTTC
- - TRBJ1-2 TRBV5-4 CASSLDYRTANYGYTF TGTGCCAGCAGCTTGGACTACAGGACCGCTAACTATGGCTACACCTTC
- - TRBJ2-1 TRBV11-2 CASESARESSYNEQFF TGTGCCAGCGAGTCGGCGAGGGAAAGCTCCTACAATGAGCAGTTCTTC
- - TRBJ2-3 TRBV18 CASSDQGGDTQYF TGTGCCAGCTCAGATCAAGGAGGAGATACGCAGTATTTT
TRBD2 once TRBJ2-1 TRBV10-2 CASNSRGTPLAGGPRGYNEQFF TGCGCCAGCAATTCTCGTGGGACGCCTTTAGCGGGAGGGCCGAGGGGATACAATGAGCAGTTCTTC
- - TRBJ2-2 TRBV5-1 CASSLDQGAGELFF TGCGCCAGCAGCTTGGATCAGGGCGCCGGGGAGCTGTTTTTT
- - TRBJ1-1 TRBV11-2 CASSLDPLRSTEAFF TGTGCCAGCAGCTTAGACCCCCTGCGAAGTACTGAAGCTTTCTTT
- - TRBJ1-1 TRBV18 CASSPMTMNTEAFF TGTGCCAGCTCACCTATGACTATGAACACTGAAGCTTTCTTT
TRBD1 - TRBJ1-4 TRBV7-6 CASSADRGREKLFF TGTGCCAGCAGCGCGGACAGGGGGCGGGAAAAACTGTTTTTT
TRBD1 - TRBJ2-2 TRBV7-9 CASRTGTGALGRGTGELFF TGTGCCAGCAGAACCGGGACAGGGGCCCTAGGGCGCGGCACCGGGGAGCTGTTTTTT
TRBD2 - TRBJ2-7 TRBV6-1 CASTPGLVISYEQYF TGTGCCAGCACCCCGGGACTAGTCATCTCCTACGAGCAGTACTTC
- few TRBJ2-1 TRBV11-3 CASSLGRVNYNEQFF TGTGCCAGCAGCTTAGGCAGGGTTAACTACAATGAGCAGTTCTTC
TRBD1 - TRBJ1-1 TRBV29-1 CSIRGQGAEAFF TGCAGCATTCGGGGACAGGGTGCTGAAGCTTTCTTT
- - TRBJ2-7 TRBV7-2 CASSLIAREQYF TGTGCCAGCAGCTTGATAGCGCGGGAGCAGTACTTC
TRBD2 - TRBJ2-5 TRBV7-8 CASSPGTSSRGYQETQYF TGTGCCAGCAGCCCGGGGACTAGCTCGAGGGGTTACCAAGAGACCCAGTACTTC
TRBD1 - TRBJ2-2 TRBV7-9 CASPRGIQGTTGELFF TGTGCCAGCCCACGAGGTATACAGGGGACCACCGGGGAGCTGTTTTTT
- - TRBJ1-2 TRBV5-1 CASSGEGAAGGYTF TGCGCCAGCAGTGGCGAAGGGGCTGCAGGTGGCTACACCTTC
TRBD1 - TRBJ1-1 TRBV18 CASSRGQGMQTEAFF TGTGCCAGCTCACGAGGACAGGGGATGCAGACTGAAGCTTTCTTT
TRBD2 - TRBJ2-3 TRBV7-7 CASSLGSGRATDTQYF TGTGCCAGCAGCTTAGGTAGCGGGAGGGCCACAGATACGCAGTATTTT
- few TRBJ1-1 TRBV9 CASSVEAGSWDTEAFF TGTGCCAGCAGCGTAGAGGCAGGGTCTTGGGACACTGAAGCTTTCTTT
TRBD1 - TRBJ1-5 TRBV2 CASTLGQNNQPQHF TGTGCCAGCACCTTGGGACAGAACAATCAGCCCCAGCATTTT
- - TRBJ1-1 TRBV30 CAWSEGGPEAFF TGTGCCTGGAGTGAGGGGGGGCCTGAAGCTTTCTTT